This TCR beta chain stems from a study of CD8+ T cells in alopecia areata. For the study at large: Treated patients received oral tofacitinib, 5 to 10 mg twice daily. Scoring of severity for treated patients was based on percentage of affected scalp area.

Regarding the study as a whole: Lesional scalp exceeded normal scalp in clonality, especially in alopecia totalis/universalis.

A word on this clone: What it binds is unknown.

Treatment denoted: oral pan-JAK inhibitor, 5-10 mg twice daily. Patients with alopecia areata provided lesional scalp punch biopsies as well as peripheral blood. The V gene's germline CDR1 is GTSNPN and CDR2 SVGIG (reference sequence). Trimming cost V 2 bases and J 3 bases; bases outside gene matches: 1. This CDR3 has 14 residues. It was cDNA, reverse transcribed from extracted RNA, that served as the sequencing template. The data were produced by immunoSEQ multiplex PCR, yet TCRdb's version contains in-frame clones alone and is incomplete. The sample consists of roughly 98,000 clones, about 64% of them appearing once.

The clonotype comes from a human donor with alopecia areata. The sample in question was CD8+ T cells sorted from blood, obtained at week 4, from a patient treated with tofacitinib. The chain couples TRBV30 to TRBJ2-3, with 11 nucleotides matching TRBD2. The CDR3 sequence: CAWSSSGRTDTQYF. The DNA of the CDR3 is TGTGCCTGGAGTTCTAGCGGGAGGACAGATACGCAGTATTTT.